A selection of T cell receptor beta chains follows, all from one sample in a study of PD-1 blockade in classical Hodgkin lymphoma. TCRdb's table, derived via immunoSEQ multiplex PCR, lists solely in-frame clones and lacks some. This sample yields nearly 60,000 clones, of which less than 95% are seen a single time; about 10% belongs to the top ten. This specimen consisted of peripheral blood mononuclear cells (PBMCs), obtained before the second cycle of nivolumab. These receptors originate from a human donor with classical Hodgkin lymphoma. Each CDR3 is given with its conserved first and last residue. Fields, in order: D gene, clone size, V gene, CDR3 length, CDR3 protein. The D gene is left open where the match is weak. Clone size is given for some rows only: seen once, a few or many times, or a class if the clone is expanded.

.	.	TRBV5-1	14	CASNRVGGSNEQFF
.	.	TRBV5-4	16	CASSLGGGQQGSPLHF
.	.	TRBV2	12	CASAYNGDGQFF
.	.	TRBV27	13	CASRSPGYNEQFF
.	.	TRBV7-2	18	CASSPFFLRGGRGNTIYF
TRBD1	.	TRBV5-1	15	CASSVGQGLPYEQYF
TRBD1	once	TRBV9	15	CASSAGTADSETQYF
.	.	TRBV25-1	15	CASTSGGVGVDTQYF
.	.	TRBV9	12	CASSVMNNEQFF
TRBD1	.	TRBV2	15	CAGAGGKIMNTEAFF
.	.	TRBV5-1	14	CASSLDFSYNEQFF
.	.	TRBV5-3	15	CARSRRRPFWGEQYF
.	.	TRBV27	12	CASSPLGNEQFF
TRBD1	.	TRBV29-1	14	CSVDEIGTGYEQYF
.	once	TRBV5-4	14	CASSLAGTSYEQYF
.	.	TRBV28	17	CASSLRSSATLSYEQYF
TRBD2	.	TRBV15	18	CATSNTEGTSGGAETQYF
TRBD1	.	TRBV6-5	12	CASGQQGKPQHF
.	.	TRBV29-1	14	CSVEVAASTYEQYF
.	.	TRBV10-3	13	CAIVASLHGELFF
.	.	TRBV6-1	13	CASSDGPGDTQYF
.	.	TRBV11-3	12	CASSPGTYEQYF
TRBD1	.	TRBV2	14	CASGDRGQTYEQYF
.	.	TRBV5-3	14	CARSLGLELGTQYF
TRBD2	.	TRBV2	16	CASSEMGRVAGDEQFF
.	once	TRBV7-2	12	CASSSQGYEQYF
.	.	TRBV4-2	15	CASSQELGGMYEQYF
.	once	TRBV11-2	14	CASSSFLGANVLTF
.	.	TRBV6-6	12	CASSERGYEQYF
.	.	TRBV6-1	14	CASRILSESGEQYF
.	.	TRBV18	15	CASSPLGQNTGELFF
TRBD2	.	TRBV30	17	CAWRDTASGGYTDTQYF
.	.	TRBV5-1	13	CASSQKGNTEAFF
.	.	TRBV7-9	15	CASSPAGEGYNEQFF
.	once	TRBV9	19	CASSGGPGTSRRDTDTQYF
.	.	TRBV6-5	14	CASSYSSWGTEQFF
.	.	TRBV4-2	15	CASSPALGTNTEAFF
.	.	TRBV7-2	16	CASSLALGEVRREQYF
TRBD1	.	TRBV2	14	CASSEADRVGGYTF
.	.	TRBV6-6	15	CASSLGQYSNQPQHF
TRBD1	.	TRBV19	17	CASRRGTGQDRTYEQYF
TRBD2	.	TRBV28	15	CASSFTPGGDYEQYF